This entry describes one T cell receptor (beta chain). Its specificity is unknown. This entry belongs to a study of cytomegalovirus exposure and HLA in healthy donors. The study, taken as a whole, reports: A previous analysis found most TCR beta V segments productive roughly 90% or roughly 30% of the time. Associated with HLA alleles at 0.05 false discovery rate in a later analysis were 16,951 TCR beta sequences. Most likely, a cluster of highly shared sequence variants arose as a sequencing artifact.

Germline CDR1 and CDR2: MDHEN and SYDVKM. The CDR3 runs to 15 residues. With 1 base removed from V and 0 bases from J, the gap between germline ends came to 9 bases. 60 Vbeta and 13 Jbeta primers were used in PCR. Only in-frame clones appear in the TCRdb table, and some are missing; sequencing was by immunoSEQ multiplex PCR. This sample has around 93,000 clones, with 70% to 85% found just once. The TCR was taken from a man aged 50-60 years in good health and CMV-seronegative. The V gene is TRBV28, the J gene TRBJ1-2; D might be TRBD1 (6 bases). The material sequenced was PBMCs. The CDR3 sequence: CASSLLTGANYGYTF. DNA of the CDR3: TGTGCCAGCAGTTTATTGACAGGAGCTAACTATGGCTACACCTTC.